This T cell receptor beta chain comes out of a study of blood T cell repertoires in COVID-19 (dated by TCRdb to about 2020). Study-level background: For ImmuneRACE Cohort 3, a participant was defined as recovered based on two consecutive negative NP/OP PCR tests, clearance by a healthcare professional, or resolution of symptoms. The collaborator samples originated in the United States, Italy and Spain and spanned the acute and convalescent phases of COVID-19. The prospective study material was composed of cDNA or gDNA derived from T cells, B-cell-depleted T cells, or PBMCs. The dataset comprised deeply sampled blood TCRbeta repertoires from subjects exposed to, actively infected with, or recovered from COVID-19. The repertoires were released in a freely available public database intended as a resource for research on the immune response to SARS-CoV-2. The samples were drawn from two sources: the first 160 participants of the ongoing ImmuneRACE study, and some 1,300 subjects contributed by 6 global collaborators. Sample metadata almost always included a de-identified subject ID, COVID-19 status, age in years and sex. Where available, HLA class I and class II types were taken from metadata supplied by the sample provider and were not determined by assay-based typing. General study outcomes and caveats: The amount of clinical and demographic metadata varied by source and participant and was provided uncurated.

In the prospective study, participants were 18 to 89 years old, resided in about two dozen geographic areas of the United States, and were enrolled through a virtual design. Cohort assignment in the prospective study relied on participant-reported clinical history from a screening survey and a study questionnaire. In the prospective study, whole blood, serum and a nasopharyngeal or oropharyngeal swab were collected from each participant by mobile phlebotomists. Participants in the prospective study had the option to provide additional blood draws and questionnaires over a roughly two-month period. Blood samples from the prospective study were shipped frozen or at room temperature prior to DNA extraction. With respect to this clone: What antigen it recognizes has not been identified. Base qualities are not provided; no much larger clone lies one nucleotide away.

TCRbeta CDR3 regions were amplified from genomic DNA using the immunoSEQ Assay, a bias-controlled multiplex PCR. Per the authors' processing: The number of nucleated cells in each sample was estimated from the amplification of reference gene primers within the assay. To quantify the absolute abundance of each unique TCRbeta CDR3 rearrangement, sequence reads were collapsed and filtered. For each sample, productive Simpson clonality was calculated as the square root of Simpson's diversity index over productive rearrangements. Sourced from immuneACCESS, this table was stored by TCRdb with only in-frame sequences that have V and J called. A share of the clones is absent; for the studies checked, an unresolved V gene accounts for under half, and the remainder has no known explanation. Clone size and the V and J calls come from that table; the DNA yielded D and trimming. Here the sample has under 150,000 clones; over 75% occur a single time. Roughly 3.8% of the sample is held by the ten biggest clonotypes.

CDR1 and CDR2 are drawn from the germline V gene: SGDLS, YYNGEE. Trimming takes 3 bases from V and 4 bases from J, and the germline ends sit 19 bases apart. The CDR3 runs 16 residues from the cysteine to the phenylalanine. Only the CDR3 DNA stays, 48 bases, in frame from base 1. This receptor was taken from a man aged 50 to 60 in a cohort exposed to, infected with or recovered from COVID-19 (not recorded which). Sample: PBMCs or T cells enriched from blood (not recorded which). The V and J genes are TRBV9 and TRBJ2-5; D gene: possibly TRBD2, on 6 matching bases. CDR3 sequence: CASSGGQRGYPETQYF. The sequence in DNA is TGTGCCAGCAGCGGGGGTCAACGGGGGTACCCAGAGACCCAGTACTTC.